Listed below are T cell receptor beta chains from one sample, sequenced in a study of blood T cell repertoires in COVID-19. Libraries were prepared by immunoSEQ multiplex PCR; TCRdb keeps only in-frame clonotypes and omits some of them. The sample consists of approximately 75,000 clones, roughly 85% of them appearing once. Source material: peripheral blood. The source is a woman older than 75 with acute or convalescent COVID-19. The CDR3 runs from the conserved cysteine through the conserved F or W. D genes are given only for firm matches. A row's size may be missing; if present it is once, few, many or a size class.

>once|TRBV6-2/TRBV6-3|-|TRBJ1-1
CASSQTSRGWMNTEAFF
TGTGCCAGCAGTCAAACCTCGAGGGGGTGGATGAACACTGAAGCTTTCTTT
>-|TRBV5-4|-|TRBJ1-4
CASSLGSPNEKLFF
TGTGCCAGCAGCCTCGGGAGTCCCAATGAAAAACTGTTTTTT
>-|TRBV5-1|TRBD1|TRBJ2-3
CASTGQGGTDTQYF
TGCGCCAGCACCGGACAGGGCGGAACAGATACGCAGTATTTT
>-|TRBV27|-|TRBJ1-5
CASSKGAGDNQPQHF
TGTGCCAGCAGTAAAGGGGCAGGGGATAATCAGCCCCAGCATTTT
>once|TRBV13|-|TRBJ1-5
CASSLGPMLLTGNYSNQPQHF
TGTGCCAGCAGCTTAGGCCCCATGCTCCTTACAGGGAACTATAGCAATCAGCCCCAGCATTTT
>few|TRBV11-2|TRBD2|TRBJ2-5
CASSFNQRGRGETQYF
TGTGCCAGCAGCTTTAACCAGCGGGGCCGTGGGGAGACCCAGTACTTC
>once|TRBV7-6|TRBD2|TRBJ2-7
CASSLFVAGGVGEQYF
TGTGCCAGCAGCTTATTTGTAGCGGGAGGGGTCGGCGAGCAGTACTTC
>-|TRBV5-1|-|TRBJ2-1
CASSLVAEQFF
TGCGCCAGCAGCTTGGTGGCCGAGCAGTTCTTC
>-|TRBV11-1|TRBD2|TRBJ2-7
CASSRGLAEGYEQYF
TGTGCCAGCAGCCGGGGACTAGCGGAGGGCTACGAGCAGTACTTC
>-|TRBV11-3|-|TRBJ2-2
CASSVLGVANTGELFF
TGTGCCAGCAGCGTCCTGGGAGTGGCGAACACCGGGGAGCTGTTTTTT
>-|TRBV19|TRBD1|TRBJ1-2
CASSSGRTGVYTF
TGTGCCAGTAGTTCCGGCCGGACAGGAGTATACACCTTC
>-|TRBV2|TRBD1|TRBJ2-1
CASRTGGVNNEQFF
TGTGCCAGCAGGACAGGGGGGGTCAACAATGAGCAGTTCTTC
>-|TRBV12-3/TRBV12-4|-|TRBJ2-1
CASSSVDEQFF
TGTGCCAGCAGCTCAGTGGATGAGCAGTTCTTC
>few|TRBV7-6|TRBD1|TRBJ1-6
CASSLQAQGAPLHF
TGTGCCAGCAGCTTACAGGCCCAGGGGGCACCCCTCCACTTT
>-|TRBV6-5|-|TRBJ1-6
CASSQTGSYNSPLHF
TGTGCCAGCAGTCAGACAGGCTCCTATAATTCACCCCTCCACTTT
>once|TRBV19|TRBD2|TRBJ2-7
CASSPLAASYEQYF
TGTGCCAGTAGTCCGCTAGCGGCCTCCTACGAGCAGTACTTC
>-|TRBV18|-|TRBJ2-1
CASSLKQGNNEQFF
TGTGCCAGCTCACTAAAACAGGGTAACAATGAGCAGTTCTTC
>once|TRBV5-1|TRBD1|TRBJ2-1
CASSLGQGVDEQFF
TGCGCCAGCAGCTTGGGGCAGGGGGTCGATGAGCAGTTCTTC
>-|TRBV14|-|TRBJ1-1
CASSQDLTVEAFF
TGTGCCAGCAGCCAAGACCTGACAGTTGAAGCTTTCTTT
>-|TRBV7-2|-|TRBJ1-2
CASSPQGRYGYTF
TGTGCCAGCAGCCCACAGGGCCGCTATGGCTACACCTTC
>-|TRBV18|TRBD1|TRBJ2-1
CASSPQLRTGFNEQFF
TGTGCCAGCTCACCACAACTTAGGACAGGGTTCAATGAGCAGTTCTTC
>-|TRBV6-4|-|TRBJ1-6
CASSDESYNSPLHF
TGTGCCAGCAGTGATGAGAGCTATAATTCACCCCTCCACTTT
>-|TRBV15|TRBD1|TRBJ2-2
CATRGALGQGTGELFF
TGTGCCACCAGGGGGGCCCTGGGACAGGGTACCGGGGAGCTGTTTTTT
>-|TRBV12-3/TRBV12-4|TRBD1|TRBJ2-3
CASRGTVGTQYF
TGTGCCAGCAGAGGGACAGTTGGTACGCAGTATTTT
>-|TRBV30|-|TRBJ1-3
CAWSVQGRSGNTIYF
TGTGCCTGGAGTGTTCAGGGGCGCTCTGGAAACACCATATATTTT
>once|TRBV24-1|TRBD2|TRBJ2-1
CATSSSGRADEQFF
TGTGCCACCAGTTCTAGCGGGAGGGCCGACGAGCAGTTCTTC
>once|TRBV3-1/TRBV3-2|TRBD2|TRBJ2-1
CASSQVTSGKSFF
TGTGCCAGCAGCCAAGTGACTAGCGGGAAGTCGTTCTTC
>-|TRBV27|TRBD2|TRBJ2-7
CASSRNGVAGEYEQYF
TGTGCCAGCAGCCGCAATGGGGTAGCGGGGGAATACGAGCAGTACTTC
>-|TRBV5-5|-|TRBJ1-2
CASSLSSGLLVANYGYTF
TGTGCCAGCAGCTTGAGTTCAGGGTTATTGGTAGCTAACTATGGCTACACCTTC
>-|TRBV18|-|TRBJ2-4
CASSPARQGTTFQYF
TGTGCCAGCTCACCGGCGCGACAGGGGACTACGTTCCAGTACTTC
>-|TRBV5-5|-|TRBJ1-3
CASSPDYRDIPSGNTIYF
TGTGCCAGCAGCCCAGATTACCGGGACATTCCGTCTGGAAACACCATATATTTT
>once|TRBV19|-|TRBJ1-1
CASITRNTEAFF
TGTGCCAGTATAACTCGGAACACTGAAGCTTTCTTT
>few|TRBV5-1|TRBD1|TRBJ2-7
CASSLEPGQGYEQYF
TGCGCCAGCAGCTTGGAACCGGGACAGGGCTACGAGCAGTACTTC
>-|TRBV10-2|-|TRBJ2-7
CASSPDTRLGSYEQYF
TGCGCCAGCAGCCCCGACACCCGTCTCGGCTCCTACGAGCAGTACTTC
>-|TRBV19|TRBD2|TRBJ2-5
CASSLTSGTYQETQYF
TGTGCCAGTAGTTTGACTAGCGGGACTTACCAAGAGACCCAGTACTTC
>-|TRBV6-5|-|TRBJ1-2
CASSYSSHYGYTF
TGTGCCAGCAGTTACTCGAGTCACTATGGCTACACCTTC
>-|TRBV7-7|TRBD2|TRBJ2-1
CASSPGTSVEQFF
TGTGCCAGCAGCCCAGGGACTAGCGTTGAGCAGTTCTTC
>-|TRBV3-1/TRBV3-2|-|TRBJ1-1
CASSLPAGWSFF
TGTGCCAGCAGCCTTCCGGCAGGCTGGTCTTTCTTT
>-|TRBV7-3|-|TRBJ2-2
CASSLSASADTGELFF
TGTGCCAGCAGCTTATCGGCTAGCGCGGACACCGGGGAGCTGTTTTTT
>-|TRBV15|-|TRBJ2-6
CATSRDSGSGANVLTF
TGTGCCACCAGCAGAGATTCGGGATCTGGGGCCAACGTCCTGACTTTC
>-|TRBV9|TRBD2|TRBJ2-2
CASSVTSGRTTGELFF
TGTGCCAGCAGCGTAACTAGCGGGAGGACCACCGGGGAGCTGTTTTTT